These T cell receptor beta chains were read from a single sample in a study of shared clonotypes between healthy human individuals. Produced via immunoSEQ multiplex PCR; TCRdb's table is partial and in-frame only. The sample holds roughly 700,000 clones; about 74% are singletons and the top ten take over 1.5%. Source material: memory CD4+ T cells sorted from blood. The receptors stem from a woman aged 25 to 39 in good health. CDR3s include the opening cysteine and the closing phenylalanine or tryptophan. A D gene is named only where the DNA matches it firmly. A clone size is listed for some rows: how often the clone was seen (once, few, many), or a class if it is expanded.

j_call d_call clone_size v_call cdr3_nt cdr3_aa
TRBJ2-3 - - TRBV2 TGTGCCAGCAGTGAAGCGCGCGACAGGAGAATGGCGGATACGCAGTATTTT CASSEARDRRMADTQYF
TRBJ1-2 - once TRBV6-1 TGTGCCAGCACCTCAGCGGGGGGTAACTATGGCTACACCTTC CASTSAGGNYGYTF
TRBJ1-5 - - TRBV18 TGTGCCAGCTCGCCCGGGACACGGGTCGTGCAGCCCCAGCATTTT CASSPGTRVVQPQHF
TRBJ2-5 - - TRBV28 TGTGCCAGCAGTTTGGGAGGACAAGAGACCCAGTACTTC CASSLGGQETQYF
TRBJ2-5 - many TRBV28 TGTGCCAGCAGTTTCACCCAGGGACGCCAAGAGACCCAGTACTTC CASSFTQGRQETQYF
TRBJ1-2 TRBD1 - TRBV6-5 TGTGCCAGCAGCCGACAGGGAGGGTCGGATGGCTACACCTTC CASSRQGGSDGYTF
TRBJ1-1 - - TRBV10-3 TGTGCCATCAGTGAGTCGGACGGTTCTCAGGGGAACACTGAAGCTTTCTTT CAISESDGSQGNTEAFF
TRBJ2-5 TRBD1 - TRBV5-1 TGCGCCAGCAGCTGGGACAGGGGGTCTAGCGAACAGACCCAGTACTTC CASSWDRGSSEQTQYF
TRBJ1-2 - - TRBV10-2 TGCGCCAGCGGGGGAGACTATAACTATGGCTACACCTTC CASGGDYNYGYTF
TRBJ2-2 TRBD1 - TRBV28 TGTGCCAGCAGACCCGGGGACAGGGGGAATTCTGGGGAGCTGTTTTTT CASRPGDRGNSGELFF
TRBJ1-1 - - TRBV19 TGTGCCAGCACCGGGACGGTTGGCACTGAAGCTTTCTTT CASTGTVGTEAFF
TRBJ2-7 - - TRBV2 TGTGCCAGCAGTGAAGCGAGGGGGGAGGTCTACGAGCAGTACTTC CASSEARGEVYEQYF
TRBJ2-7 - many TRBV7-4 TGTGCCAGCAGCTTAATCTCCTACGAGCAGTACTTC CASSLISYEQYF
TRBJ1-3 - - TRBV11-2 TGTGCCAGCAGGCGTCTGGGGGGCGGAAACACCATATATTTT CASRRLGGGNTIYF
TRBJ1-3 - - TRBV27 TGTGCCAGCGGACAGCTCTCTGGAAACACCATATATTTT CASGQLSGNTIYF
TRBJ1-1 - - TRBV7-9 TGTGCCAGCAGCCCGAAAACAGGAAACACTGAAGCTTTCTTT CASSPKTGNTEAFF
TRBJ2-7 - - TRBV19 TGTGCCAGTAGTGGGGGCGGGACAGCGAGCTCCTACGAGCAGTACTTC CASSGGGTASSYEQYF
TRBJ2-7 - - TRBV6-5 TGTGCCAGCAGTTCCCTATTTGGGTTATCCTACGAGCAGTACTTC CASSSLFGLSYEQYF
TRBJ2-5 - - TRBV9 TGTGCCAGCAGCGTAGCGGGACAAGAGACCCAGTACTTC CASSVAGQETQYF
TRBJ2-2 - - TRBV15 TGTGCCACCAGCAGCACAGGGAGCGGGGAGCTGTTTTTT CATSSTGSGELFF
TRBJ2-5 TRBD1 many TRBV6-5 TGTGCCAGCAGCCGACAGGGGCGGGGAATAGAGACCCAGTACTTC CASSRQGRGIETQYF
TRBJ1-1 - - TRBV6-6 TGTGCCAGCAGTTACCGACCCCCCCCGGATGAAGCTTTCTTT CASSYRPPPDEAFF
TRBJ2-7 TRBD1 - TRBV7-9 TGTGCCAGCAGAAGGGACAGCGACTACGAGCAGTACTTC CASRRDSDYEQYF
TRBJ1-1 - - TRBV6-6 TGTGCCAGCAACGAGGGGCGGACTGAAGCTTTCTTT CASNEGRTEAFF